The following is a T cell receptor beta chain sequence with its context. Its antigen is unidentified. Deletions cut 5 bases from V and 6 bases from J, with 14 bases between. Germline V CDR1 and CDR2: MNHEY, SVGAGI. The length of the CDR3 is 14 residues. Time point meaning: week 35, safety follow-up. One vaccine dose held 300 ug of mutant IDH1 20-mer peptide and came with topical imiquimod. New IDH1-mutant, ATRX-lost WHO grade 3 or 4 astrocytomas occurred in donors. Generated by immunoSEQ multiplex PCR, the TCRdb table keeps only in-frame clones and is missing some. The sample lists tens of thousands of clones, roughly four fifths occurring once. This sample was included in a study of a mutant IDH1 vaccine in newly diagnosed glioma. Study-level results: Among patients, roughly 94% showed immune responses induced by the vaccine.

The sequences come from PBMCs, collected from a glioma patient whose treatment included an IDH1 peptide vaccine. J is TRBJ2-1 and V is TRBV6-5; tentatively, D is TRBD1 (6 bases). The TCR sequence derives from a man in his forties or fifties with glioma. The DNA for the CDR3 is TGTGCCAGCAGTCCCAGGGACACTGGCAATGAGCAGTTCTTC. Encoded protein: CASSPRDTGNEQFF.